The sequence of this TCR beta chain was determined in a study of control samples from healthy donors and cancer patients. The CDR3 is 15 amino acids. Germline-derived CDR1 and CDR2 are LGHDT and YNNKEL (reference sequence). V lost 4 bases, J lost 1 base, and 4 bases stayed unmatched. Libraries were prepared by immunoSEQ multiplex PCR; TCRdb keeps only in-frame clonotypes and omits some of them. The data show just over 80,000 clones, 85% to 90% seen once. This rearrangement joins TRBV3-1 (or the pseudogene TRBV3-2) to TRBJ2-3; 8 nucleotides line up with TRBD2. The receptor comes from a man aged 45 to 65 in good health. Sample: blood. CDR3 residues: CASSLSGGRTDTQYF. Here the CDR3 DNA reads TGTGCCAGCAGCCTCAGCGGGGGCCGCACAGATACGCAGTATTTT.